These 31 T cell receptor beta chains were sequenced from one sample in a study of control samples from healthy donors and cancer patients. Clones were read by immunoSEQ multiplex PCR, and TCRdb kept only the in-frame ones, dropping some. The data show more than 75,000 clones, with over 85% seen just once and less than 7% held by the top ten. The sequencing sample was made of blood. The source of these receptors is a man in his fifties or sixties in good health.

The chain employs TRBV19 and TRBJ1-2; 9 bases are shared with TRBD1. CDR3 size: 16 residues. Germline lookup yields CDR1 LNHDA and CDR2 SQIVND (reference sequence). The V gene end was trimmed by 1 base and the J gene end by 5 bases; junction bases not matched to a gene: 8. The CDR3 coding sequence is TGTGCCAGTAGTATAGGCGCCGGGACAGGGACGTATGGCTACACCTTC. Translated, it gives CASSIGAGTGTYGYTF.

The rearrangement links TRBV2 to TRBJ2-1; 10 positions match TRBD2. The germline gives CDR1 SNHLY, CDR2 FYNNEI. With V trimmed by 5 bases and J by 2 bases, 3 bases remained unmatched. This CDR3 has 15 residues. In nucleotides, the CDR3 is TGTGCCAGCAGTCCAGCGGGGGGGGCCTACAATGAGCAGTTCTTC. It is translated as CASSPAGGAYNEQFF.

This chain connects TRBV5-6 to TRBJ2-7; perhaps TRBD1 as D (8 bases). The CDR3 is 14 residues long. V was pared by 7 bases and J by 4 bases, with 18 bases between. The germline gives CDR1 SGHDT, CDR2 YYEEEE. The CDR3 coding sequence is TGTGCCAGCCAGGGCGGACAGGGAGGGTACGAGCAGTACTTC. Its protein is CASQGGQGGYEQYF. Looking up the rest from reference TRBV5-6 and TRBJ2-7 gives the full variable domain: DAGVTQSPTHLIKTRGQQVTLRCSPKSGHDTVSWYQQALGQGPQFIFQYYEEEERQRGNFPDRFSGHQFPNYSSELNVNALLLGDSALYLCASQGGQGGYEQYFGPGTRLTVT.

The chain couples TRBV9 to TRBJ1-5; TRBD1 matches 8 bases. With V trimmed by 2 bases and J by 5 bases, 6 bases remained unmatched. This CDR3 has 15 amino acids. Germline V gene sequence: CDR1 SGDLS, CDR2 YYNGEE. CDR3 nucleotides: TGTGCCAGCAGCGTCAACCTGGACAGGGATCAGCCCCAGCATTTT. The encoded protein is CASSVNLDRDQPQHF.

The chain couples TRBV27 to TRBJ2-7; D might be TRBD1 (6 bases). Germline CDR1 reads MNHEY; CDR2 reads SMNVEV (reference sequence). This CDR3 has 15 residues. Trimming shortened V by 1 base and J by 0 bases, and 10 bases separated the two germline ends. CDR3: CASSLYSGDSYEQYF. In DNA form, the CDR3 reads TGTGCCAGCAGTTTATATTCAGGGGACTCCTACGAGCAGTACTTC.

This sequence joins TRBV7-8 and TRBJ2-5; the D gene is possibly TRBD1 (5 bases). CDR1 and CDR2 (germline): SGHVS, FQNEAQ. Trimming left V 2 bases short and J 3 bases short, with 10 bases between. The CDR3 sequence is 14 residues long. Written as DNA, the CDR3 is TGTGCCAGCAGCTTAACAGAGACAGAAGAGACCCAGTACTTC. Translated: CASSLTETEETQYF.

This chain links TRBV19 with TRBJ2-2; 7 positions agree with TRBD2. The V gene's germline CDR1 is LNHDA and CDR2 SQIVND (reference sequence). The V segment lost 4 bases and the J segment 4 bases; nucleotides outside the gene matches: 6. This CDR3 contains 15 residues. The CDR3 spells CASSTSGVGTGELFF. The CDR3 region has the DNA TGTGCCAGTAGTACCAGCGGGGTCGGCACCGGGGAGCTGTTTTTT. The complete variable domain, with remaining parts taken from reference TRBV19 and TRBJ2-2, reads DGGITQSPKYLFRKEGQNVTLSCEQNLNHDAMYWYRQDPGQGLRLIYYSQIVNDFQKGDIAEGYSVSREKKESFPLTVTSAQKNPTAFYLCASSTSGVGTGELFFGEGSRLTVL.

The CDR3 coding sequence is TGTGCCTGGGGGGACAGCAATAATTCACCCCTCCACTTT. This sequence encodes CAWGDSNNSPLHF. The gene calls are TRBV30 and TRBJ1-6, with TRBD1 identical over 7 bases. The V and J ends lost 5 bases and 5 bases, in that order; junction bases with no gene match: 3. CDR1 is GTSNPN, CDR2 SVGIG, per germline (reference sequence). CDR3 length equals 13 residues.

DNA for the CDR3: TGTGCCAGCAGCTCATACCCAGGGGCTGCCGGCTATGGCTACACCTTC. Its protein product is CASSSYPGAAGYGYTF. V gene TRBV25-1 combines with J gene TRBJ1-2; perhaps TRBD1 as D (6 bases). The V and J ends lost 6 bases and 4 bases respectively, with 21 bases between them. CDR1 is MGHDK, CDR2 SYGVNS, per germline. This CDR3 is built from 16 residues.

This sequence joins TRBV5-6 and TRBJ1-3, with TRBD1 identical over 7 bases. The CDR3 length is 15 residues. Trimming took 0 bases from V and 4 from J; bases not matched to a gene: 4. Germline assignment: CDR1 SGHDT and CDR2 YYEEEE. CDR3 residues: CASSLGDSLGNTIYF. The CDR3 DNA follows: TGTGCCAGCAGCTTGGGGGACAGTTTAGGAAACACCATATATTTT.

This sequence joins TRBV15 and TRBJ2-7, with D uncertain. The CDR3 covers 13 residues. The V gene's germline CDR1 is LNHNV and CDR2 YYDKDF (reference sequence). V lost 0 bases and J 4 bases, leaving 7 bases between the germline ends. CDR3: CATSRDPEYEQYF. In DNA form, the CDR3 reads TGTGCCACCAGCAGAGATCCCGAATACGAGCAGTACTTC.

The chain recombines TRBV27 with TRBJ2-7; 7 nucleotides line up with TRBD1. This CDR3 is 14 amino acids long. Germline V gene data show CDR1 as MNHEY and CDR2 as SMNVEV (reference sequence). V shed 3 bases, J shed 1 base, and the junction held 3 bases outside the gene matches. The CDR3 loop reads CASSFSGGSYEQYF. CDR3 coding DNA: TGTGCCAGCAGTTTCTCAGGGGGTTCCTACGAGCAGTACTTC.

The chain recombines TRBV2 with TRBJ1-2; tentative D call: TRBD1 (5 bases). Germline assignment: CDR1 SNHLY and CDR2 FYNNEI. V was shortened by 1 base and J by 8 bases, with 11 bases between the two germline ends. CDR3 length equals 13 residues. CDR3 sequence: CASSEGQRWGYTF. The CDR3 DNA is TGTGCCAGCAGTGAAGGACAGAGATGGGGCTACACCTTC.

This clone occurred once. The V gene is TRBV19, the J gene TRBJ1-1; 7 nucleotides line up with TRBD1. Germline CDR1 reads LNHDA; CDR2 reads SQIVND (reference sequence). V gave up 0 bases and J gave up 7 bases; unmatched junction bases: 11. The CDR3 is 16 residues long. The CDR3 protein is CASSIDQGGTLDEAFF. The CDR3 DNA reads as TGTGCCAGTAGTATAGACCAGGGGGGGACACTGGATGAAGCTTTCTTT.

This clone was counted a few times. The chain has TRBV25-1 and TRBJ2-7, with 7 bases matching TRBD1. Trimming removed 6 bases from V and 2 bases from J; junction bases left unmatched: 4. CDR3 size: 13 residues. Germline CDR1 is MGHDK and CDR2 is SYGVNS. For the CDR3, the DNA is TGTGCCAGCAGCCGGGACAGTACCTACGAGCAGTACTTC. Translated, it gives CASSRDSTYEQYF.

In its sample, this clone was seen a few times. CDR3 bases: TGTGCCAGCAGTTTACAGGGAATTTTTGGAAACACCATATATTTT. Its protein is CASSLQGIFGNTIYF. The genes are TRBV2 and TRBJ1-3; D perhaps matches TRBD1 (6 bases). The germline V gene has CDR1 SNHLY and CDR2 FYNNEI. The CDR3 has 15 residues. V lost 5 bases and J 3 bases, leaving 14 bases between the germline ends.

This clone was observed a single time. The chain uses TRBV7-9 and TRBJ2-1; 7 bases agree with TRBD2. The CDR3 is 17 amino acids. V shed 2 bases and J 5 bases; nucleotides not matched to a gene: 12. Germline V gene data show CDR1 as SEHNR and CDR2 as FQNEAQ (reference sequence). CDR3 DNA: TGTGCCAGCAGCTTACACCTTAGGCAGCGGGGTGACAATGAGCAGTTCTTC. It is translated as CASSLHLRQRGDNEQFF.

This chain connects TRBV6-5 to TRBJ1-5; D unresolved. The germline V gene encodes CDR1 MNHEY and CDR2 SVGAGI. V lost 10 bases, J lost 4 bases, and 14 bases lay in between. The length of the CDR3 is 13 residues. CDR3 coding DNA: TGTGCCACCGCTTCGGCCCGAAATCAGCCCCAGCATTTT. It is translated as CATASARNQPQHF.

This clone was found a few times. The V and J genes are TRBV21-1 and TRBJ1-1. TRBV21-1 is a pseudogene segment. The CDR3 runs to 15 residues. CDR3 DNA: TGTGCCAGCAGCATCCAGACGGACGGATACACTGAAGCTTTCTTT. Translating it yields CASSIQTDGYTEAFF.

This clone appeared a single time. This rearrangement joins TRBV12-3 or TRBV12-4 to TRBJ1-5; D is unclear. The V end was cut by 1 base, the J end by 7 bases, with 8 bases between. This CDR3 has 13 residues. The CDR3 DNA follows: TGTGCCAGCAGTTTAGACCCGTGGCAGCCCCAGCATTTT. Its protein product is CASSLDPWQPQHF.

V usage is TRBV7-9 and J usage is TRBJ1-2; D is uncertain. Germline CDR1 and CDR2: SEHNR and FQNEAQ (reference sequence). This CDR3 is built from 13 residues. V was pared by 3 bases and J by 4 bases, with 9 bases between. CDR3 coding DNA: TGTGCCAGCAGCTTTGGCTTTGGCTATGGCTACACCTTC. Its translation is CASSFGFGYGYTF.

The chain couples TRBV11-2 to TRBJ1-1; TRBD1 agrees at 9 bases. V lost 4 bases and J lost 4; bases outside the gene matches: 4. Germline loops: CDR1 SGHAT, CDR2 FQNNGV. The CDR3 extends over 14 amino acids. The CDR3 loop is CASSSQTGGTEAFF. The CDR3 nucleotides are TGTGCCAGCAGCTCACAGACAGGGGGCACTGAAGCTTTCTTT.

This clone is a singleton in its sample. V gene TRBV5-8 combines with J gene TRBJ2-5, with D possibly called TRBD1 or TRBD2 (5 bases each). This CDR3 has 16 amino acids. Trimming removed 5 bases at V and 4 bases at J, with 21 bases between. Germline V gene lookup returns CDR1 SGHTS and CDR2 YDEGEE. DNA for the CDR3: TGTGCCAGCAGTTCCTCCGGGGCGGGTATTGGAGAGACCCAGTACTTC. This sequence encodes CASSSSGAGIGETQYF.

The chain carries TRBV10-3 and TRBJ2-2; the match to TRBD1 covers 7 bases. Germline assignment: CDR1 ENHRY and CDR2 SYGVKD. The ends lost 2 bases at V and 6 bases at J; junction bases unmatched: 3. This CDR3 comprises 14 residues. As DNA, the CDR3 is TGTGCCATCAGTGAGGGAACAGGGGCCGGGGAGCTGTTTTTT. Amino acid sequence: CAISEGTGAGELFF.

The chain recombines TRBV10-3 with TRBJ2-7, with a possible D match to TRBD2 (5 bases). The CDR3 is made up of 15 amino acids. V was cut by 2 bases and J by 2 bases, with 13 bases left in between. The V gene's germline CDR1 is ENHRY and CDR2 SYGVKD. CDR3 protein: CAISEVTGSTYEQYF. In DNA, the CDR3 is TGTGCCATCAGTGAGGTGACGGGATCAACCTACGAGCAGTACTTC.

The J gene is TRBJ2-6, the V gene TRBV5-6; 11 bases fit TRBD2. V shed 4 bases and J 0 bases; nucleotides not matched to a gene: 6. The CDR3 is 18 residues long. CDR1 is SGHDT and CDR2 is YYEEEE in the germline V gene. The CDR3 DNA reads TGTGCCAGCAGCCAACTAGCGGGGGCTATCTCTGGGGCCAACGTCCTGACTTTC. Protein: CASSQLAGAISGANVLTF.

The gene calls are TRBV6-1 and TRBJ1-3; TRBD1 might be the D (5 bases). V was shortened by 4 bases and J by 0 bases, with 13 bases between the two germline ends. The CDR3 consists of 16 residues. Germline V gene data show CDR1 as MNHNS and CDR2 as SASEGT. The CDR3 loop is CASSVGGASSGNTIYF. CDR3 DNA sequence: TGTGCCAGCAGTGTTGGAGGGGCCTCCTCTGGAAACACCATATATTTT.

The J gene is TRBJ2-1, the V gene TRBV12-3 or TRBV12-4; D not resolved. The CDR3 loop spans 11 amino acids. V was shortened by 7 bases and J by 6 bases, with 7 bases between the two germline ends. The CDR3 loop is CASTYSNEQFF. In DNA, the CDR3 is TGTGCCAGCACCTACAGCAATGAGCAGTTCTTC.

This chain connects TRBV5-1 to TRBJ2-1; 11 nucleotides match TRBD2. Unmatched junction bases numbered 8, after V lost 2 bases and J lost 10 bases. Germline assignment: CDR1 SGHRS and CDR2 YFSETQ. This CDR3 has 15 amino acids. The CDR3 DNA reads TGCGCCAGCAGCTTACCGGGACTAGCGGTACCCGAGCAGTTCTTC. It is translated as CASSLPGLAVPEQFF.

This rearrangement joins TRBV6-5 to TRBJ2-1; D perhaps matches TRBD2 (6 bases). Germline CDR1 and CDR2: MNHEY and SVGAGI. V was cut by 4 bases and J by 1 base, with 14 bases left in between. This CDR3 has 16 residues. CDR3 sequence: CASSSRPGASYNEQFF. The CDR3 bases are TGTGCCAGCAGTTCTCGGCCGGGAGCGTCCTACAATGAGCAGTTCTTC.

This chain uses TRBV10-3 with TRBJ2-1; TRBD2 aligns across 11 bases. The CDR3 has 16 amino acids. J lost 6 bases, V lost 6 bases, and 10 bases had no gene match. Looked up from germline, CDR1 is ENHRY and CDR2 is SYGVKD. The CDR3 nucleotides are TGTGCCATCAGAATAACCGGGACTAGCGGACCCAATGAGCAGTTCTTC. Protein product: CAIRITGTSGPNEQFF.